This is a list of T cell receptor beta chains from one sample in a study of blood T cells in healthy people across ages. TCRdb used MiXCR to reprocess the 5' RACE reads, holding one entry per CDR3 protein. The sample holds some 690,000 distinct CDR3 sequences, 22% seen once. Source material: blood. Receptor source: a man between 65 and 80 years old in good health. The CDR3 runs from the conserved cysteine through the conserved F or W. A D gene is named only where the DNA matches it firmly. Only part of the rows carry a size: once, few, many, or a class if the clone is expanded.

d_gene	abundance	v_gene	j_gene	CDR3nt	CDR3aa
.	.	TRBV29-1	TRBJ2-4	TGCAGCGCCCAAACATTACGGGACATTCAGTACTTC	CSAQTLRDIQYF
TRBD2	.	TRBV4-1	TRBJ2-1	TGCGCCAGCAGCCAGGGAGGACTAGCGGGGGCCGCGTCCTCCTACAATGAGCAGTTCTTC	CASSQGGLAGAASSYNEQFF
.	.	TRBV20-1	TRBJ1-1	TGCAGTGCTGTGCCCCAGGGCAGGGTAACTGAAGCTTTCTTT	CSAVPQGRVTEAFF
TRBD2	.	TRBV12-3/TRBV12-4	TRBJ2-1	TGTGCCAGCAGTTTAGATAAGCGGGGGGGCGGTGGGAATGAGCAGTTCTTC	CASSLDKRGGGGNEQFF
.	few	TRBV5-1	TRBJ1-2	TGCGCCAGCAGCTTTCGAGGGGATGGTGGCTACACCTTC	CASSFRGDGGYTF
TRBD1	.	TRBV11-2	TRBJ2-5	TGTGCCAGCAGCTTAGCCTCCGGGACAGGAGAGACCCAGTACTTC	CASSLASGTGETQYF
.	few	TRBV10-3	TRBJ1-2	TGTGCCATCAGTGAGTTGGCCGGGAGGACCTATGGCTACACCTTC	CAISELAGRTYGYTF
.	.	TRBV7-2	TRBJ2-2	TGTGCCAGCAGCTTAGGTGGTCGCCGGGCGAACACCGGGGAGCTGTTTTTT	CASSLGGRRANTGELFF
TRBD1	many	TRBV15	TRBJ2-3	TGTGCCACCGGACAGGGCCGCAGCACAGATACGCAGTATTTT	CATGQGRSTDTQYF
TRBD2	few	TRBV4-3	TRBJ2-2	TGCGCCAGCAGCCAGGGACTAGCGATCACCGGGGAGCTGTTTTTT	CASSQGLAITGELFF
.	.	TRBV7-6	TRBJ2-1	TGTGCCAGCAGCTTAGGCGGGGGCCGTTCCTACAATGAGCAGTTCTTC	CASSLGGGRSYNEQFF
TRBD1	few	TRBV5-6	TRBJ1-1	TGTGCCAGCAGCTTGCTAGGGGGACAGCACACTGAAGCTCTCTTT	CASSLLGGQHTEALF
TRBD1	.	TRBV12-3/TRBV12-4	TRBJ1-2	TGTGCCGGCAGTTTAGGGACAGTTTACTATGGCTACACCTTC	CAGSLGTVYYGYTF
.	.	TRBV7-9	TRBJ2-7	TGTGCCAGCAGCTTCCAAGGACTCTCCGAGCAGTACTTC	CASSFQGLSEQYF
TRBD2	.	TRBV12-3/TRBV12-4	TRBJ2-3	TGTGCCAGCAGCCCTCTCGGGGCTCTAGCGGGAGGACCAGATACGCAGTATTTT	CASSPLGALAGGPDTQYF
TRBD1	few	TRBV12-3/TRBV12-4	TRBJ2-3	TGTGCCAGCAGTCTCGGGACAGGGATTTTAGATACGCAGTATTTT	CASSLGTGILDTQYF
.	few	TRBV7-9	TRBJ1-4	TGTGCCAGCAGCTCGAAGGGTGAAAAACTGTTTTTT	CASSSKGEKLFF
.	.	TRBV28	TRBJ2-7	TGTGCCAGCAGTTCCGCAACTCCTGAGAGCTCCTACGAGCAGTACTTC	CASSSATPESSYEQYF
.	few	TRBV28	TRBJ2-7	TGTGCCAGCAAACTTGTAAACGAGCAGTACTTC	CASKLVNEQYF
.	few	TRBV5-1	TRBJ1-1	TGCGCCAGCAGCTTTAGGAGGGTGAACACTGAAGCTTTCTTT	CASSFRRVNTEAFF
TRBD2	.	TRBV5-8	TRBJ2-3	TGTGCCAGCAGCTTAGGACTAGCGGGAGAAGCAGATACGCAGTATTTT	CASSLGLAGEADTQYF
.	.	TRBV6-2/TRBV6-3	TRBJ2-7	TGTGCCAGCAAGAAGGGGACCTACGAGCAGTACTTC	CASKKGTYEQYF
TRBD1	.	TRBV9	TRBJ2-3	TGTGCCAGCAGCGTAGGGACAGGGAGCACAGATACGCAGTATTTT	CASSVGTGSTDTQYF
TRBD2	.	TRBV6-6	TRBJ2-1	TGTGCCAGCAGTTACGGGCGCGGGGGAGGGTACAATGAGCAGTTCTTC	CASSYGRGGGYNEQFF
TRBD1	.	TRBV5-1	TRBJ2-7	TGCGCCAGCAGCGGGGTGACAGGGATTATGAGCGAGCAGTACTTC	CASSGVTGIMSEQYF
.	.	TRBV6-6	TRBJ1-2	TGTGCCAACAGTTACACGGGAATCTATGGCTACACCTTC	CANSYTGIYGYTF
TRBD2	.	TRBV4-1	TRBJ2-3	TGCGCCAGCAGCCAGGGACTAGCGGCACCCACAGATACGCAGTATTTT	CASSQGLAAPTDTQYF
.	few	TRBV25-1	TRBJ2-1	TGTGCCAGCACCTCCGGAATCGGACGGGAGAGCTCCTACAATGAGCAGTTCTTC	CASTSGIGRESSYNEQFF
.	.	TRBV18	TRBJ2-7	TGTGCCAGCTCACCACCGGTTTTATCCTACGAGCAGTACTTC	CASSPPVLSYEQYF
TRBD2	few	TRBV7-2	TRBJ2-1	TGTGCCAGCAGCAACCCGGGACTAGCTCCCTACAATGAGCAGTTCTTC	CASSNPGLAPYNEQFF
.	.	TRBV20-1	TRBJ2-4	TGCAGTGCTAGCAGGTCCCTCAACAAAAACATTCAGTACTTC	CSASRSLNKNIQYF
.	few	TRBV30	TRBJ1-1	TGTGCCTGGATGACAAGTCTCTGGAGGGACACTGAAGGTTTCTTT	CAWMTSLWRDTEGFF
.	few	TRBV4-1	TRBJ1-4	TGCGCCAGCAGCCAAGAGGGGAATCCAACTAATGAAAAACTGTTTTTT	CASSQEGNPTNEKLFF
.	many	TRBV7-3	TRBJ2-1	TGTGCCAGCAGCTTAGCGGGAAGCAACCATGAGCAGTTCTTC	CASSLAGSNHEQFF
.	few	TRBV4-1	TRBJ1-5	TGCGCCAGCAGCCAAGGGACAGTTAGCAATCAGCCCCAGCATTTT	CASSQGTVSNQPQHF
.	.	TRBV7-7	TRBJ2-2	TGTGCCAGCAGCCAGACAGGGTTTTTT	CASSQTGFF
.	few	TRBV12-3/TRBV12-4	TRBJ1-2	TGTGCCAGCGGAAAACAGGGTTCCTCTGGCGGCTACACCTTC	CASGKQGSSGGYTF
.	.	TRBV9	TRBJ2-5	TGTGCCAGCAGCGTAGTCCCACGGGAGACCCAGTACTTC	CASSVVPRETQYF
.	.	TRBV11-2	TRBJ2-7	TGTGCCAGCAGCACAAGAGGGAAGGGGCGGTCGGTCGAGCAGTACTTC	CASSTRGKGRSVEQYF
.	few	TRBV6-6	TRBJ1-4	TGTGCCAGCGGCGGACAGAACCCAACTAATGAAAAACTGTTTTTT	CASGGQNPTNEKLFF